This TCR beta chain came from a study of blood T cell repertoires in COVID-19. Turning to the study itself: COVID-19 samples from acute and convalescent phases originated in the United States, Italy and Spain.

V lost 8 bases and J lost 4, with 11 bases in between. CDR1 is MDHEN and CDR2 is SYDVKM in the germline V gene. There are 12 residues in the CDR3. The repertoire was sequenced with immunoSEQ multiplex PCR; TCRdb's copy has only in-frame clones and lacks some. The sample includes 300,000 to 350,000 clones, roughly 84% of them seen just once. The study recruited people aged about 18 to 95 years across about 25 US areas. Donors were grouped by their self-reported clinical history. Among Cohort 3 donors, those recovered had two negative PCRs, clearance, or symptom resolution. The chain links TRBV28 to TRBJ1-2, with no clear D. This clonotype was sampled from a woman aged 25 to 39 who had recovered from COVID-19. Material: PBMCs or T cells enriched from blood (not recorded which). CDR3 DNA sequence: TGTGCCAGCCGGGGAACCCTCTATGGCTACACCTTC. As protein: CASRGTLYGYTF.